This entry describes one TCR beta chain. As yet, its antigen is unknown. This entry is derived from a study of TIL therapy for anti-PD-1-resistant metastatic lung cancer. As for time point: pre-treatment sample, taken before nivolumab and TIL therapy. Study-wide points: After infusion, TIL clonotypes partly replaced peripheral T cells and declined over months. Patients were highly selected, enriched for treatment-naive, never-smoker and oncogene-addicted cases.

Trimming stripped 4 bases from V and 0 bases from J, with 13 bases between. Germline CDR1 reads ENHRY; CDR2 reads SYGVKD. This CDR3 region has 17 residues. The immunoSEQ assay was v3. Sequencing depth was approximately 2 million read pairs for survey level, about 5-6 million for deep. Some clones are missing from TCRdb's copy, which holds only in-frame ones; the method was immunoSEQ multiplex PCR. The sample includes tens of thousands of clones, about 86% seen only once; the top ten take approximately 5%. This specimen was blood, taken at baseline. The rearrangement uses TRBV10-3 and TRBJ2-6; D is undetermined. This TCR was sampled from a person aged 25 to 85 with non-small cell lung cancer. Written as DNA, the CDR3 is TGTGCCATCAGTGGGGGTCGTCGCTCCTCTGGGGCCAACGTCCTGACTTTC. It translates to CAISGGRRSSGANVLTF.